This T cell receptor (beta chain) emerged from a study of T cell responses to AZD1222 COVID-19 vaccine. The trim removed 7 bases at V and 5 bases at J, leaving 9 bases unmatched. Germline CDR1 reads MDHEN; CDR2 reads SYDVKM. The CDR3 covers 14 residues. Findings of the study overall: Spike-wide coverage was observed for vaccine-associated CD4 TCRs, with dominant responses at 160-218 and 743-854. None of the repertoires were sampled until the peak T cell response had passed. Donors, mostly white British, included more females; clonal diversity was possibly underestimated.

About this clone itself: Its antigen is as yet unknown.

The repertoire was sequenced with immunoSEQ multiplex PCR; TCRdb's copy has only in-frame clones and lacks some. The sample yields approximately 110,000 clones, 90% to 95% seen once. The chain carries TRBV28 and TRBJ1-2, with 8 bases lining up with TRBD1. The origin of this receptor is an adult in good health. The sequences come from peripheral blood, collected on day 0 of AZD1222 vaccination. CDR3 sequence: CASNSGGASYGYTF. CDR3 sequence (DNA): TGTGCCAGCAACTCAGGGGGCGCGAGTTATGGCTACACCTTC.